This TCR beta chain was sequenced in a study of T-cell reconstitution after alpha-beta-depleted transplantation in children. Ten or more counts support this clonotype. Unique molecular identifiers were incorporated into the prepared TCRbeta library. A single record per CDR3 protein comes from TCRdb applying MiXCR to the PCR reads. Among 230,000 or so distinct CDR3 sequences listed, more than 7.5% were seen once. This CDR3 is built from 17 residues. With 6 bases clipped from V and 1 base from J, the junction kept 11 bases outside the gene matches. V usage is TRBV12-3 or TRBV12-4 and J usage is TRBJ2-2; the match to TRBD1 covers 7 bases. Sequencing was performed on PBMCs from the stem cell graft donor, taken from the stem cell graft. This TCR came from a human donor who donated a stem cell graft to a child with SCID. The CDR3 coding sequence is TGTGCCAGCAGAAAACTACTGAACAGGGGGAACACCGGGGAGCTGTTTTTT. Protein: CASRKLLNRGNTGELFF.